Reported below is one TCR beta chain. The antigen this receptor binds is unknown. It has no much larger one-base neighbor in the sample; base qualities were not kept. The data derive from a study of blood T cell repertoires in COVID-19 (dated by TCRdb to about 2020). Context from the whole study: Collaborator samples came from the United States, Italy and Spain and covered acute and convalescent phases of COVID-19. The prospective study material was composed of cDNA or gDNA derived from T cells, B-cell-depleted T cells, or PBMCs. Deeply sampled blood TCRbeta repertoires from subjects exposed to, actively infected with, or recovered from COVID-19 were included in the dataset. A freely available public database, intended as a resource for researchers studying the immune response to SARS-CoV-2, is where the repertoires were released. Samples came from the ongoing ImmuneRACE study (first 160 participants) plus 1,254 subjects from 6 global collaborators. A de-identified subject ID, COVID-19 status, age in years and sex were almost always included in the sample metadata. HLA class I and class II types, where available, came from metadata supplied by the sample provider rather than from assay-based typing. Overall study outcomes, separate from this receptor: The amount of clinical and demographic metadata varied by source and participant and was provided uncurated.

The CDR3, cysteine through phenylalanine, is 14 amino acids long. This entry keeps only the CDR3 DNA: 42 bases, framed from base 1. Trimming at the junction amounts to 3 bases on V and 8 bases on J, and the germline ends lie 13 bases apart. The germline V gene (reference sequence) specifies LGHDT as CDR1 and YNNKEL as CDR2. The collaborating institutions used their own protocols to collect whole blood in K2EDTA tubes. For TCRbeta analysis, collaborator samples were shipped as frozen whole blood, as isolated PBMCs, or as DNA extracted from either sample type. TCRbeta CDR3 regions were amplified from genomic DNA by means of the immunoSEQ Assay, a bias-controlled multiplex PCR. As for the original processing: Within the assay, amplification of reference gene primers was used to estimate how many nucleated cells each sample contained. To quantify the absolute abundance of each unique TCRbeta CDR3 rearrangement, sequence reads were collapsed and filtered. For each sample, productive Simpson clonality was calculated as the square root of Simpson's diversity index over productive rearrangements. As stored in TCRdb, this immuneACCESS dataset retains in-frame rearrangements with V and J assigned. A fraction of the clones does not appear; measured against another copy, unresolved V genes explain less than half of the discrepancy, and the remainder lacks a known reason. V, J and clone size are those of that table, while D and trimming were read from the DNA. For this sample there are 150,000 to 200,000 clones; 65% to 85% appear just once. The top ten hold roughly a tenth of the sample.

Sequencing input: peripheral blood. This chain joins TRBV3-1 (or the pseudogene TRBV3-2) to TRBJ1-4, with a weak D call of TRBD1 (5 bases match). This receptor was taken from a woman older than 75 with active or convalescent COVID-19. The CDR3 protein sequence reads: CASSQTQGGEKLFF. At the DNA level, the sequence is TGTGCCAGCAGCCAGACTCAGGGAGGGGAAAAACTGTTTTTT.